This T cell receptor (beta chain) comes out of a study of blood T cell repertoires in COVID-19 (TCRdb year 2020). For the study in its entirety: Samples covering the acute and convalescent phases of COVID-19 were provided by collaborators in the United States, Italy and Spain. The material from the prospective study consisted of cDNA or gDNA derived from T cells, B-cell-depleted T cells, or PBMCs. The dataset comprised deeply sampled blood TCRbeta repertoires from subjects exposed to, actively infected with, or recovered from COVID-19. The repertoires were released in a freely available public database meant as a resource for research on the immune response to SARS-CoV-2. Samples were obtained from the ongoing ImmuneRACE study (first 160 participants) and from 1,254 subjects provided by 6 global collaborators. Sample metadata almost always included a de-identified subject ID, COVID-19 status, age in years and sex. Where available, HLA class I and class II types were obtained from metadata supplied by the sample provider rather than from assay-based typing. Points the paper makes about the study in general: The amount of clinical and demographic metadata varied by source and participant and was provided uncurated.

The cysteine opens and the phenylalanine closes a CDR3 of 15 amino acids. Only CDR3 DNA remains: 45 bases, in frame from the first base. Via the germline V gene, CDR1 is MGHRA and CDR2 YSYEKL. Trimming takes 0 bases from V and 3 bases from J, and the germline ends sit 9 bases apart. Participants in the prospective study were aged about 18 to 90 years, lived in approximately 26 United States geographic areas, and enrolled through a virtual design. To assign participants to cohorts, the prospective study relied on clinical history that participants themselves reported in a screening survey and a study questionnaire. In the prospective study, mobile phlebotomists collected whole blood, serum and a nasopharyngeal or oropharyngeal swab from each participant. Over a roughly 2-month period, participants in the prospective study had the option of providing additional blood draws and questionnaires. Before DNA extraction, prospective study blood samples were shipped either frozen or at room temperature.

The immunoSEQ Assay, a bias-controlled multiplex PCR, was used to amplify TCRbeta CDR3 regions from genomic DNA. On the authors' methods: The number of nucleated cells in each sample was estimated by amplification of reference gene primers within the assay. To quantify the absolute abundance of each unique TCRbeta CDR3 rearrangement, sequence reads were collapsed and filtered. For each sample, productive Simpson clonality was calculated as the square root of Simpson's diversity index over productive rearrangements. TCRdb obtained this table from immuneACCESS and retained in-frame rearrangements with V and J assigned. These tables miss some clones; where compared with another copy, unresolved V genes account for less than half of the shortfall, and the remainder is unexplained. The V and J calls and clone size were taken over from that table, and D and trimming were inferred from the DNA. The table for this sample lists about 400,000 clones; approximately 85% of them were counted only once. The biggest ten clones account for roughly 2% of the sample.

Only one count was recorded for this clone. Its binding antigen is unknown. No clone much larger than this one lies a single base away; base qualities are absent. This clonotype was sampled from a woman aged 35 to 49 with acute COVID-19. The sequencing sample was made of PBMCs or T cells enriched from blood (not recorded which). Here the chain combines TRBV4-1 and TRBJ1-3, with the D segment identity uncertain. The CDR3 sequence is CASSQDTSVGNTIYF. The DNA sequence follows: TGCGCCAGCAGCCAAGATACATCAGTTGGAAACACCATATATTTT.